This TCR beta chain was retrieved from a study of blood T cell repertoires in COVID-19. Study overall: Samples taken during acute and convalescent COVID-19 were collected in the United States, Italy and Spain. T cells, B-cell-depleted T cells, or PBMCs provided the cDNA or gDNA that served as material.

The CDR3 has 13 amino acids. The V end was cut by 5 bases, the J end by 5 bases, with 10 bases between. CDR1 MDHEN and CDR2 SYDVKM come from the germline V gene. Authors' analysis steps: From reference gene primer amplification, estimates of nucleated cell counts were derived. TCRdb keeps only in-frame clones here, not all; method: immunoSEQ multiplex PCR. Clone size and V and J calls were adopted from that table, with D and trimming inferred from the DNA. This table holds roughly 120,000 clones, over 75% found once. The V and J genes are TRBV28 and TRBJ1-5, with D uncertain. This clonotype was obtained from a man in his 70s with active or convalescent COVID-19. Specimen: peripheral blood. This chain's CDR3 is CASSPHGDQPQHF. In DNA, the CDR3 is TGTGCCAGCAGTCCTCACGGGGATCAGCCCCAGCATTTT.